This T cell receptor beta chain is from a study of Ad26.COV2.S vaccination and SARS-CoV-2 variants. A word on this clone: The antigen remains undetermined.

The data were produced by immunoSEQ multiplex PCR, yet TCRdb's version contains in-frame clones alone and is incomplete. The table includes hundreds of thousands of clones, roughly 90% detected once. The length of the CDR3 is 15 residues. Germline CDR1 and CDR2: SGHTA and FQGTGA. Unmatched junction bases numbered 9, after V lost 6 bases and J lost 5 bases. Study-wide points: Analyses that measured TCR breadth and depth may have underestimated total T cell responses. People given the vaccine had a wider spike-specific TCR breadth than placebo recipients did.

Treatment: some 19 received Ad26.COV2.S at low or high dose, single or two shots; 5 received placebo; per-sample allocation not given. Samples were taken on day 63 after the first vaccine or placebo injection. Vaccine was an Ad26 vector expressing Wuhan-strain SARS-CoV-2 spike. The sequence was obtained from a person aged 18-65 years who received the Ad26.COV2.S COVID-19 vaccine or a placebo. The sample in question was peripheral blood, obtained in a trial of Ad26.COV2.S vaccine versus placebo. The rearrangement uses TRBV7-3 and TRBJ2-1; 8 positions agree with TRBD1. The CDR3 sequence is CASREQGGSHNEQFF. The CDR3, as DNA: TGTGCCAGCAGGGAACAGGGGGGATCACACAATGAGCAGTTCTTC.